A selection of T cell receptor beta chains follows, all from one sample in a study of glioma-infiltrating T cells after dendritic cell vaccination. TCRdb's copy holds only in-frame clones and misses some; the assay was immunoSEQ multiplex PCR. The sample carries 55,000 to 75,000 clones, 81% recorded once. The sample was blood, taken before dendritic cell vaccination. These receptors came from a human donor with glioblastoma. CDR3s include the opening cysteine and the closing phenylalanine or tryptophan. D genes are given only for firm matches.

D,J,V,DNA,CDR3
TRBD2,TRBJ2-3,TRBV9,TGTGCCAGCAGCGGGGGGGGAGGGGTACGGGCCACAGATACGCAGTATTTT,CASSGGGGVRATDTQYF
NA,TRBJ1-4,TRBV6-5,TGTGCCAGCAGTAAGACAGCAACTAATGAAAAACTGTTTTTT,CASSKTATNEKLFF
NA,TRBJ2-2,TRBV27,TGTGCCAGCAGTCCCCGGTCCTTTAACACCGGGGAGCTGTTTTTT,CASSPRSFNTGELFF
NA,TRBJ2-3,TRBV9,TGTGCCAGCAGCGTAGGGGACACCCGAATTGAGGATACGCAGTATTTT,CASSVGDTRIEDTQYF
NA,TRBJ2-2,TRBV11-3,TGTGCCAGCAGCCCCGAGGAGGACGCGAACACCGGGGAGCTGTTTTTT,CASSPEEDANTGELFF
NA,TRBJ2-5,TRBV18,TGTGCCAGCTCACCACCGGTGACTAGTAGTGAGACCCAGTACTTC,CASSPPVTSSETQYF
NA,TRBJ1-2,TRBV5-4,TGTGCCAGCAGCGCCGGTCTACCCTCTCAGGGGTTCAATGGCTACACCTTC,CASSAGLPSQGFNGYTF
NA,TRBJ1-4,TRBV9,TGTGCCAGCAGCCCGGGCGGGGAGGGGAATGAAAAACTGTTTTTT,CASSPGGEGNEKLFF
NA,TRBJ2-2,TRBV4-2,TGTGCCAGCAGCCAAGACTATCCAGGGGAGTGGAACACCGGGGAGCTGTTTTTT,CASSQDYPGEWNTGELFF
NA,TRBJ2-7,TRBV6-5,TGTGCCAGCAGTTACTCGGGGACGGGGGATTTTGAGCAGTACTTC,CASSYSGTGDFEQYF